Below are 20 T cell receptor beta chains sequenced from a single sample in a study of T cell responses to AZD1222 COVID-19 vaccine. This table comes from immunoSEQ multiplex PCR, and its TCRdb copy is limited to in-frame clones, with some not included. The sample has 250,000 to 300,000 clones, 90% to 95% seen once. Sequences were derived from peripheral blood, sampled 28 days after the second AZD1222 dose. The receptors come from an adult who received the AZD1222 COVID-19 vaccine.

The chain links TRBV18 to TRBJ2-7; D tentatively fits TRBD1 or TRBD2 (5 bases each). Germline V gene lookup returns CDR1 KGHSH and CDR2 LQKENI. The CDR3 extends over 15 amino acids. Trimming cost V 6 bases and J 5 bases, with 20 bases left between them. The CDR3 DNA follows: TGTGCCAGCTCCCCGATCGGGGCCCCGAGGAACGAGCAGTACTTC. Residues: CASSPIGAPRNEQYF. The variable domain in full, completed from reference TRBV18 and TRBJ2-7, reads NAGVMQNPRHLVRRRGQEARLRCSPMKGHSHVYWYRQLPEEGLKFMVYLQKENIIDESGMPKERFSAEFPKEGPSILRIQQVVRGDSAAYFCASSPIGAPRNEQYFGPGTRLTVT.

V is TRBV3-1 (or the pseudogene TRBV3-2) and J is TRBJ2-7; D unclear. CDR1 and CDR2 (germline): LGHDT, YNNKEL (reference sequence). The CDR3 covers 14 residues. V lost 1 base, J lost 4 bases, and 11 bases lay in between. This CDR3 is CASSQGRAEYEQYF. CDR3 coding DNA: TGTGCCAGCAGCCAAGGAAGAGCAGAGTACGAGCAGTACTTC.

V usage is TRBV5-6 and J usage is TRBJ2-5, with TRBD1 identical over 8 bases. This CDR3 has 13 amino acids. Germline V gene lookup returns CDR1 SGHDT and CDR2 YYEEEE. Trimming took 5 bases from V and 1 from J; bases not matched to a gene: 1. CDR3 in amino acids: CASRDRAQETQYF. CDR3 nucleotide sequence: TGTGCCAGCAGGGACAGGGCCCAAGAGACCCAGTACTTC.

DNA for the CDR3: TGTGCCAGCAGTGAAGTTAGTCGACAGGGAGTGAAAAAACTGTTTTTT. Amino acids: CASSEVSRQGVKKLFF. The chain is built from TRBV2 and TRBJ1-4, with 7 bases identical to TRBD1. The CDR3 is 16 amino acids. V lost 1 base and J lost 9; bases outside the gene matches: 11. The germline V gene encodes CDR1 SNHLY and CDR2 FYNNEI.

J is TRBJ1-2 and V is TRBV6-5, with D unresolved. Between the trimmed V and J ends, which lost 6 bases and 9 bases, there was a span of 14 bases. The CDR3 sequence is 12 residues long. Germline CDR1 and CDR2: MNHEY and SVGAGI. CDR3 amino acids: CASSPGPRSYTF. CDR3 bases: TGTGCCAGCAGCCCCGGGCCCAGGAGCTACACCTTC.

The rearrangement uses TRBV9 and TRBJ1-2; TRBD1 aligns across 10 bases. V was clipped by 4 bases and J by 6 bases; unmatched bases: 6. The CDR3 has 14 residues. Per germline, CDR1 SGDLS and CDR2 YYNGEE. Here the CDR3 DNA reads TGTGCCAGCAGCACTTTCGACAGGGGGCATGGCTACACCTTC. Residues: CASSTFDRGHGYTF.

This CDR3 reads CASSATGQGMDEQFF. Here the CDR3 DNA reads TGTGCCAGCAGCGCGACGGGACAGGGGATGGATGAGCAGTTCTTC. The V and J genes are TRBV7-9 and TRBJ2-1, with 10 bases matching TRBD1. V was clipped by 5 bases and J by 8 bases; unmatched bases: 9. The germline V gene has CDR1 SEHNR and CDR2 FQNEAQ (reference sequence). There are 15 residues in the CDR3.

The rearrangement uses TRBV3-1 (or the pseudogene TRBV3-2) and TRBJ1-3; 9 bases are shared with TRBD1. The CDR3 extends over 14 amino acids. The ends lost 0 bases at V and 10 bases at J; junction bases unmatched: 4. Germline V gene sequence: CDR1 LGHDT, CDR2 YNNKEL (reference sequence). CDR3 residues: CASSQEGQGPTIYF. CDR3 bases: TGTGCCAGCAGCCAAGAGGGACAGGGTCCGACCATATATTTT.

The chain joins TRBV28 to TRBJ2-2; perhaps TRBD1 as D (6 bases). CDR3 length: 16 amino acids. Germline V gives CDR1 MDHEN, CDR2 SYDVKM. The ends were cut back, 6 bases at V and 4 bases at J, with 18 bases in the middle. The CDR3 bases are TGTGCCAGCAGCTCCCCCAGGGGTAAAATCACCGGGGAGCTGTTTTTT. Encoded protein: CASSSPRGKITGELFF.

The V call is TRBV9, the J call TRBJ2-7; the match to TRBD1 covers 9 bases. This CDR3 region has 15 residues. Germline V gene data show CDR1 as SGDLS and CDR2 as YYNGEE. Trimming cost V 4 bases and J 2 bases; bases outside gene matches: 7. The CDR3 loop is CASSPRGTGPYEQYF. CDR3 in DNA: TGTGCCAGCAGCCCGCGAGGGACAGGGCCCTACGAGCAGTACTTC.

CDR3 DNA: TGTGCCATCAGTGGCTTAGTCTACGAGCAGTACTTC. It yields the protein CAISGLVYEQYF. The rearrangement uses TRBV10-3 and TRBJ2-7; no clear D. The CDR3 totals 12 residues. The ends were cut back, 4 bases at V and 3 bases at J, with 7 bases in the middle. CDR1 and CDR2 (germline): ENHRY, SYGVKD.

The chain is built from TRBV18 and TRBJ1-4, with D maybe TRBD1 (6 bases). CDR1 is KGHSH, CDR2 LQKENI, per germline. The CDR3 has 15 residues. V was pared by 2 bases and J by 7 bases, with 14 bases between. The CDR3 DNA reads TGTGCCAGCTCACCAGGGGGGGCGATCGGTGAAAAACTGTTTTTT. Translated: CASSPGGAIGEKLFF.

CDR3 nucleotide sequence: TGTGCCAGCAGTTTAAAGGGGACCCCCTCCTACGAGCAGTACTTC. It is translated as CASSLKGTPSYEQYF. The chain links TRBV27 to TRBJ2-7; D is possibly TRBD1 or TRBD2 (5 bases each). Trimming removed 2 bases from V and 0 bases from J, with 11 bases in between. This CDR3 has 15 residues. Germline-derived CDR1 and CDR2 are MNHEY and SMNVEV (reference sequence).

The chain carries TRBV6-5 and TRBJ1-5; 9 bases line up with TRBD1. Per germline, CDR1 MNHEY and CDR2 SVGAGI. J was trimmed by 3 bases and V by 6 bases; bases with no gene match: 6. The CDR3 is 15 residues long. CDR3 bases: TGTGCCAGCAGAGCGACAGGGGGAAACAATCAGCCCCAGCATTTT. It codes for CASRATGGNNQPQHF.

V and J are TRBV19 and TRBJ2-3; D might be TRBD2 (5 bases). The V gene lost 7 bases and the J gene lost 2 bases, with 16 bases spanning the gap. The CDR3 is 15 residues long. Per germline, CDR1 LNHDA and CDR2 SQIVND (reference sequence). DNA for the CDR3: TGTGCCAGTACCAACGGGGAGCTATACACAGATACGCAGTATTTT. This translates into CASTNGELYTDTQYF.

The chain employs TRBV3-1 (or the pseudogene TRBV3-2) and TRBJ1-4; D gene ambiguous. The length of the CDR3 is 14 residues. Trimming took 2 bases from V and 7 from J, leaving 11 bases between them. In germline, CDR1 is LGHDT, CDR2 YNNKEL (reference sequence). CDR3 DNA: TGTGCCAGCAGCCAAAGTTTAGTTGGTGAAAAACTGTTTTTT. It is translated as CASSQSLVGEKLFF.

V gene TRBV9 combines with J gene TRBJ2-3, with 8 bases lining up with TRBD2. The CDR3 sequence is 16 residues long. V was pared by 4 bases and J by 1 base, with 8 bases of the junction left unmatched. The germline V gene has CDR1 SGDLS and CDR2 YYNGEE. Here the CDR3 reads CASSSQGLGRTDTQYF. The CDR3 bases are TGTGCCAGCAGCTCACAGGGACTAGGACGCACAGATACGCAGTATTTT. Complete variable domain (other parts from reference TRBV9 and TRBJ2-3): DSGVTQTPKHLITATGQRVTLRCSPRSGDLSVYWYQQSLDQGLQFLIQYYNGEERAKGNILERFSAQQFPDLHSELNLSSLELGDSALYFCASSSQGLGRTDTQYFGPGTRLTVL.

The V gene is TRBV20-1, the J gene TRBJ1-1; D remains ambiguous. V was shortened by 5 bases and J by 10 bases, with 14 bases between the two germline ends. The CDR3 spans 11 residues. Per the germline V gene, CDR1 is DFQATT and CDR2 is SNEGSKA (reference sequence). CDR3 amino acids: CSASRDRGAFF. CDR3 nucleotides: TGCAGTGCTTCTAGGGATCGGGGAGCTTTCTTT.

The gene calls are TRBV7-3 and TRBJ1-1, with D hard to call. The V end lost 5 bases, the J end lost 5 bases, and 12 bases lay between the germline ends. This CDR3 comprises 13 residues. CDR1 and CDR2 from the germline V gene are SGHTA and FQGTGA. The CDR3 DNA reads as TGTGCCAGCAGCCCCGGGCTAGGAACTGAAGCTTTCTTT. It translates to CASSPGLGTEAFF.

The gene calls are TRBV5-6 and TRBJ2-7, with 7 bases lining up with TRBD1. Germline CDR1 SGHDT, CDR2 YYEEEE. The CDR3 runs 11 residues. The V gene end was trimmed by 3 bases and the J gene end by 7 bases; junction bases not matched to a gene: 1. CDR3 DNA: TGTGCCAGCAGCTGGGGACAGGAGCAGTACTTC. This gives the protein CASSWGQEQYF.